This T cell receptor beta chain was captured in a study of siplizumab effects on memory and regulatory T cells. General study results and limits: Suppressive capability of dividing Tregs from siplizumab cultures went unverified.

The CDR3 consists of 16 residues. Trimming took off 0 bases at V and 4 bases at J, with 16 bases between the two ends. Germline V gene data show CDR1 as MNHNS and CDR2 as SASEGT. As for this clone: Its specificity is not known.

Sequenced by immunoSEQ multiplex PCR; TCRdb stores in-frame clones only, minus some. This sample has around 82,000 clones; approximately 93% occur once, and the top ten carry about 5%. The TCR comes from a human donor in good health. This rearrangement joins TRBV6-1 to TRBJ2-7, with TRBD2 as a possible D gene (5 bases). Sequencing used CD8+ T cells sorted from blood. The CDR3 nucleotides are TGTGCCAGCAGTGAAGCGTTCGGGGATCCGGGATACGAGCAGTACTTC. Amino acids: CASSEAFGDPGYEQYF.